This T cell receptor beta chain appears in the sequencing data of a study of prognosis after radiotherapy for stage I lung cancer. Background on the study: Radiotherapy was SBRT in 3 to 5 fractions with a biologically effective dose of at least 100 Gy.

The V gene's germline CDR1 is MNHNS and CDR2 SASEGT. This CDR3 spans 13 amino acids. With V trimmed by 6 bases and J by 4 bases, 6 bases remained unmatched. Amplicons of TCR beta CDR3 were generated from genomic DNA by two-round multiplex PCR. First-round PCR amplification was performed with primers specific to each TRBV and TRBJ gene. Via MiXCR, TCRdb re-called the multiplex PCR reads, giving one row per CDR3 protein. Of roughly 30,000 distinct CDR3 sequences in the sample, 40% to 50% were seen once. The sequence was collected from a donor over 45 with non-small cell lung cancer. V gene TRBV6-1 combines with J gene TRBJ2-7, with 7 positions matching TRBD1. Sequencing was performed on PBMCs, taken before or after stereotactic body radiation therapy (not recorded which). The chain's CDR3 is CASRTPQGYEQYF. In DNA form, the CDR3 reads TGTGCCAGCAGAACCCCACAGGGGTACGAGCAGTACTTC.